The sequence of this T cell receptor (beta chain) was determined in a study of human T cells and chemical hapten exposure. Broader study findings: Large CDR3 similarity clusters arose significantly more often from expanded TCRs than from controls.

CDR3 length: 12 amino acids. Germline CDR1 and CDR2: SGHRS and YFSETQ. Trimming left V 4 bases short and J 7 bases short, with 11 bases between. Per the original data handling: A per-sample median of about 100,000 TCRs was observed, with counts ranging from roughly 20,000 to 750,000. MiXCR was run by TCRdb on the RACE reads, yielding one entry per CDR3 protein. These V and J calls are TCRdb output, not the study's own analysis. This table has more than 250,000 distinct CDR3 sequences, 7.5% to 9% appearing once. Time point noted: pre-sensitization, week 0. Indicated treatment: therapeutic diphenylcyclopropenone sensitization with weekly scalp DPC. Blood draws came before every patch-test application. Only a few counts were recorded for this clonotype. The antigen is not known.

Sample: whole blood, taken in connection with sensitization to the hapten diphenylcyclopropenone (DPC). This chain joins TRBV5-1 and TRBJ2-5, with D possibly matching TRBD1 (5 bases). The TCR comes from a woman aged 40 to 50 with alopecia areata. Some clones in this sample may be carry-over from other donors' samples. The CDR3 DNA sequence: TGCGCCAGCAGCCCCGACAGTTGGACCCAGTACTTC. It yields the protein CASSPDSWTQYF.